One sample yielded the 24 T cell receptor beta chains listed below, sequenced in a study of T cell responses to AZD1222 COVID-19 vaccine. Measured with immunoSEQ multiplex PCR; TCRdb has only the in-frame clones, and not every one. In the table there are under 70,000 clones, around 80% of which are singletons. The sample in question was peripheral blood, obtained on day 0 of AZD1222 vaccination. All receptors come from an adult in good health.

This clone was counted a few times. The V call is TRBV7-9, the J call TRBJ2-2, with D uncertain. This CDR3 has 12 amino acids. Trimming left V 6 bases short and J 7 bases short, with 9 bases between. In germline, CDR1 is SEHNR, CDR2 FQNEAQ (reference sequence). CDR3 DNA: TGTGCCAGCAGTCTATCGGTCGGGGAGCTGTTTTTT. Translated, it gives CASSLSVGELFF.

The V and J genes are TRBV18 and TRBJ2-3; no firm D call. Germline lookup yields CDR1 KGHSH and CDR2 LQKENI. The CDR3 contains 13 residues. The germline V and J ends were trimmed by 2 bases and 0 bases, with 3 bases remaining between them. The CDR3 reads CASSPGSTDTQYF. The CDR3 DNA is TGTGCCAGCTCACCAGGGAGCACAGATACGCAGTATTTT.

This clone is medium-sized by share. This rearrangement joins TRBV5-6 to TRBJ1-6; 9 bases align to TRBD1. Germline assignment: CDR1 SGHDT and CDR2 YYEEEE. The CDR3 is 15 residues long. Losses at the gene ends were 4 bases for V and 5 bases for J; bases not matched to a gene: 4. The CDR3 here is CASSPDRGNNSPLHF. Here the CDR3 DNA reads TGTGCCAGCAGCCCGGACAGGGGTAATAATTCACCCCTCCACTTT.

The chain couples TRBV7-2 to TRBJ2-2; the D gene is possibly TRBD1 (6 bases). Germline V gene lookup returns CDR1 SGHTA and CDR2 FQGNSA. CDR3 length: 15 residues. Trimming removed 5 bases from V and 6 bases from J, with 16 bases in between. DNA of the CDR3: TGTGCCAGCAGCCGGAGGCAGGGGAAAGCCGGGGAGCTGTTTTTT. Its translation is CASSRRQGKAGELFF.

The gene calls are TRBV6-1 and TRBJ2-1; D is possibly TRBD1 (5 bases). CDR1 MNHNS and CDR2 SASEGT come from the germline V gene. V was trimmed by 1 base and J by 6 bases, leaving 16 bases between them. The CDR3 runs 16 residues. Here the CDR3 reads CASSEVIRAGFNEQFF. In DNA, the CDR3 is TGTGCCAGCAGTGAAGTAATCCGGGCAGGGTTCAATGAGCAGTTCTTC.

The gene calls are TRBV28 and TRBJ2-2, with D perhaps given as TRBD1 or TRBD2 (6 bases each). Trimming stripped 7 bases from V and 0 bases from J, with 21 bases between. The CDR3 totals 18 residues. Germline assignment: CDR1 MDHEN and CDR2 SYDVKM. The CDR3 sequence is CASTPNRGRTANTGELFF. The CDR3 region has the DNA TGTGCCAGCACCCCGAATCGGGGGCGAACTGCGAACACCGGGGAGCTGTTTTTT.

CDR3 DNA sequence: TGTGCCAGCACCCCCCCGGACAGGGGCAGGGAGACCCAGTACTTC. Amino acid sequence: CASTPPDRGRETQYF. This chain links TRBV28 with TRBJ2-5; 9 positions match TRBD1. The CDR3 contains 15 residues. Germline lookup yields CDR1 MDHEN and CDR2 SYDVKM. Losses at the gene ends were 7 bases for V and 5 bases for J; bases not matched to a gene: 11. Drawing the rest from reference TRBV28 and TRBJ2-5, the complete variable domain is DVKVTQSSRYLVKRTGEKVFLECVQDMDHENMFWYRQDPGLGLRLIYFSYDVKMKEKGDIPEGYSVSREKKERFSLILESASTNQTSMYLCASTPPDRGRETQYFGPGTRLLVL.

This chain uses TRBV3-1 (or the pseudogene TRBV3-2) with TRBJ1-5; 8 nucleotides agree with TRBD1. With V trimmed by 0 bases and J by 7 bases, 2 bases remained unmatched. The germline V gene encodes CDR1 LGHDT and CDR2 YNNKEL (reference sequence). The CDR3 is 14 residues long. For the CDR3, the DNA is TGTGCCAGCAGCCAAGAGACAGGGGAACAGCCCCAGCATTTT. It encodes CASSQETGEQPQHF.

The chain combines TRBV20-1 with TRBJ1-1; D gene ambiguous. CDR3 size: 10 residues. Trimming took off 6 bases at V and 1 base at J, with 3 bases between the two ends. CDR1 is DFQATT and CDR2 is SNEGSKA in the germline V gene (reference sequence). The DNA for the CDR3 is TGCAGTGCAGCGAACACTGAAGCTTTCTTT. It translates to CSAANTEAFF.

This chain joins TRBV13 and TRBJ1-2; 9 nucleotides align to TRBD1. The trim removed 5 bases at V and 5 bases at J, leaving 18 bases unmatched. Per the germline V gene, CDR1 is PRHDT and CDR2 is FYEKMQ (reference sequence). The CDR3 loop spans 18 amino acids. The CDR3 region has the DNA TGTGCCAGCAGCCCCCGAGGGACAGGGAGAGCCGAAGGGTATGGCTACACCTTC. Its translation is CASSPRGTGRAEGYGYTF.

This CDR3 is CASSAGAYEQYF. CDR3 sequence (DNA): TGTGCCAGCAGCGCCGGGGCCTACGAGCAGTACTTC. The rearrangement joins TRBV6-2 or TRBV6-3 to TRBJ2-7; tentatively, D is TRBD2 (5 bases). Deletions cut 6 bases from V and 2 bases from J, with 8 bases between. The CDR3 totals 12 residues. CDR1 is MNHEY and CDR2 is SVGEGT in the germline V gene.

This chain connects TRBV6-6 to TRBJ1-1; D is ambiguous. Germline V gene sequence: CDR1 MNHNY, CDR2 SVGAGI (reference sequence). The CDR3 runs to 13 residues. V lost 4 bases, J lost 6 bases, and 12 bases lay in between. CDR3 loop: CASSFFGSAEAFF. Here the CDR3 DNA reads TGTGCCAGCAGTTTTTTCGGGAGCGCTGAAGCTTTCTTT.

This clone was observed many times. The gene calls are TRBV12-3 or TRBV12-4 and TRBJ1-5; D is undetermined. Trimming left V 1 base short and J 9 bases short, with 7 bases between. The CDR3 consists of 12 residues. Here the CDR3 DNA reads TGTGCCAGCAGTTTAGGCCTCGGGCCCCAGCATTTT. Protein product: CASSLGLGPQHF.

This clone has a count of ten or more. The same CDR3 arises from other DNA sequences in this sample as well. The chain is built from TRBV19 and TRBJ1-5; D call uncertain. The CDR3 totals 12 residues. The V end was cut by 5 bases, the J end by 4 bases, with 6 bases between. Germline lookup yields CDR1 LNHDA and CDR2 SQIVND (reference sequence). The CDR3 loop is CASSLQNQPQHF. In DNA, the CDR3 is TGTGCCAGTAGTTTACAGAATCAGCCCCAGCATTTT.

In this sample, this clone turned up a few times. This chain connects TRBV6-5 to TRBJ1-1, with D possibly matching TRBD1 (5 bases). The CDR3 sequence is 14 residues long. V dropped 0 bases and J dropped 8 bases, with 13 bases sitting between them. CDR1 and CDR2 (germline): MNHEY, SVGAGI. In DNA, the CDR3 is TGTGCCAGCAGTTACTCCGGCTACAGGTCCGAAGCTTTCTTT. This gives the protein CASSYSGYRSEAFF.

The chain is built from TRBV28 and TRBJ1-2; D gene unclear. Germline V CDR1 and CDR2: MDHEN, SYDVKM. Trimming shortened V by 6 bases and J by 3 bases, and 11 bases separated the two germline ends. The length of the CDR3 is 13 residues. CDR3 nucleotides: TGTGCCAGCAGGCCACCCCTAGACTATGGCTACACCTTC. This codes for CASRPPLDYGYTF.

This rearrangement joins TRBV14 to TRBJ2-5; TRBD2 is a possible D gene (5 bases). The CDR3 length is 17 residues. V lost 4 bases to trimming and J lost 4 bases, with 22 bases between them. The germline gives CDR1 SGHDN, CDR2 FVKESK. As DNA, the CDR3 is TGTGCCAGCAGCCGTTATCTAGCATCTAGCTACCCAGAGACCCAGTACTTC. Protein product: CASSRYLASSYPETQYF.

The chain couples TRBV19 to TRBJ2-3; 10 nucleotides match TRBD2. CDR3 length equals 15 residues. The junction had 1 base not matched to a gene; V was cut back by 3 bases and J by 1 base. The V gene's germline CDR1 is LNHDA and CDR2 SQIVND (reference sequence). In DNA, the CDR3 is TGTGCCAGTAGTATCACTAGCGGGGGCACAGATACGCAGTATTTT. As protein: CASSITSGGTDTQYF. Variable domain in full (rest from reference TRBV19 and TRBJ2-3): DGGITQSPKYLFRKEGQNVTLSCEQNLNHDAMYWYRQDPGQGLRLIYYSQIVNDFQKGDIAEGYSVSREKKESFPLTVTSAQKNPTAFYLCASSITSGGTDTQYFGPGTRLTVL.

The genes are TRBV5-1 and TRBJ2-3; 9 nucleotides line up with TRBD1. Trimming cost V 4 bases and J 4 bases; bases outside gene matches: 4. The CDR3 is made up of 14 amino acids. CDR1 is SGHRS and CDR2 is YFSETQ in the germline V gene. The CDR3 bases are TGCGCCAGCAGCACCACAGGGGGCGCAGATACGCAGTATTTT. It encodes CASSTTGGADTQYF.

The chain uses TRBV11-2 and TRBJ1-2; the D is unclear. The CDR3 consists of 13 residues. Germline V gene data show CDR1 as SGHAT and CDR2 as FQNNGV. Deletions cut 5 bases from V and 0 bases from J, with 7 bases between. CDR3 sequence (DNA): TGTGCCAGCAGCCCAATAGCTAACTATGGCTACACCTTC. It specifies CASSPIANYGYTF.

This chain joins TRBV30 and TRBJ2-1, with D possibly TRBD2 on 6 matching bases. From germline, CDR1 is GTSNPN and CDR2 SVGIG (reference sequence). V gave up 3 bases and J gave up 0 bases, with 9 bases separating them. The CDR3 has 14 amino acids. Written as DNA, the CDR3 is TGTGCCTGGAGGGGGGGTGACTCCTACAATGAGCAGTTCTTC. This encodes CAWRGGDSYNEQFF.

This clone was detected only once. This rearrangement joins TRBV19 to TRBJ2-7; D is perhaps TRBD2 (5 bases). CDR1 and CDR2 (germline): LNHDA, SQIVND (reference sequence). The CDR3 loop spans 13 amino acids. V lost 4 bases and J lost 0, with 7 bases in between. Here the CDR3 DNA reads TGTGCCAGTAGTAACGGGGTCTCCTACGAGCAGTACTTC. Protein sequence: CASSNGVSYEQYF.

The J gene is TRBJ1-1, the V gene TRBV24-1; no clear D. The CDR3 length is 13 residues. Looked up from germline, CDR1 is KGHDR and CDR2 is SFDVKD. V lost 3 bases and J lost 5, with 9 bases in between. This chain's CDR3 is CATSDIRATEAFF. In DNA form, the CDR3 reads TGTGCCACCAGTGATATCCGCGCGACTGAAGCTTTCTTT.

The J gene is TRBJ2-1, the V gene TRBV4-3; tentative D call: TRBD1 (5 bases). Germline loops: CDR1 LGHNA, CDR2 YSLEER. Trimming stripped 4 bases from V and 7 bases from J, with 11 bases between. The CDR3 has 13 residues. The CDR3 bases are TGCGCCAGCAGCCCCCTAGGGGAAAATGAGCAGTTCTTC. Its protein product is CASSPLGENEQFF.